What follows are 27 T cell receptor beta chains derived from one specimen sequenced in a study of breast tumors, draining lymph nodes, adjacent tissues. The lymph nodes were axillary draining lymph nodes from breast cancer patients. TCRdb reprocessed the multiplex PCR reads via MiXCR and lists one record per CDR3 protein. The sample has fewer than 300,000 distinct CDR3 sequences, roughly 32% seen once. The sequenced material came from axillary lymph node tissue. These TCRs come from a female donor with breast cancer. Some clones in this sample may be carry-over from other donors' samples.

The chain joins TRBV6-6 to TRBJ2-5; possibly TRBD2 for D (5 bases). Germline V gene data show CDR1 as MNHNY and CDR2 as SVGAGI (reference sequence). The CDR3 runs 14 residues. Trimming cost V 4 bases and J 0 bases, with 9 bases left between them. In DNA, the CDR3 is TGTGCCAGCAGTTGGCGGGCGGACCAAGAGACCCAGTACTTC. As protein: CASSWRADQETQYF.

The sample holds many counts of this clonotype. The chain recombines TRBV20-1 with TRBJ2-3; D may match TRBD1 or TRBD2 (5 bases each). The germline gives CDR1 DFQATT, CDR2 SNEGSKA (reference sequence). V was pared by 5 bases and J by 1 base, with 28 bases between. The CDR3 extends over 19 amino acids. The CDR3 DNA reads TGCAGTGCTCCCAGGGTTGATAGCGCCACCCGGTACGGCACAGATACGCAGTATTTT. It specifies CSAPRVDSATRYGTDTQYF.

This clonotype was seen at least ten times. The rearrangement uses TRBV7-2 and TRBJ2-7; D is uncertain. Germline V gene lookup returns CDR1 SGHTA and CDR2 FQGNSA. V was cut by 3 bases and J by 7 bases, with 10 bases left in between. The CDR3 spans 12 residues. CDR3 nucleotide sequence: TGTGCCAGCAGCTTTGTCCCTCTTGAGCAGTACTTC. Residues: CASSFVPLEQYF.

This clonotype was seen a handful of times. A much larger clonotype is one base distant, so this may be a read error. The CDR3 does not close with the conserved phenylalanine or tryptophan, likely indicating a read error. This chain connects TRBV9 to TRBJ1-2; D unclear. The CDR3 covers 13 residues. Trimming pared 0 bases from V and 7 bases from J, leaving 10 bases between. In germline, CDR1 is SGDLS, CDR2 YYNGEE. Here the CDR3 reads CASSVDRGSGYTS. The CDR3 DNA sequence: TGTGCCAGCAGCGTAGATAGAGGATCTGGCTACACCTCC.

This clonotype was seen repeatedly, ten times or more. The chain combines TRBV3-1 with TRBJ1-3; no clear D. Germline CDR1 LGHDT, CDR2 YNNKEL (reference sequence). The V and J ends lost 1 base and 0 bases respectively, with 4 bases between them. The CDR3 length is 14 residues. The CDR3 DNA follows: TGTGCCAGCAGCCAAGCAGTCTCTGGAAACACCATATATTTT. Translation: CASSQAVSGNTIYF.

This chain joins TRBV11-2 and TRBJ2-3, with D perhaps TRBD2 (6 bases). The CDR3 is 15 amino acids. With 1 base removed from V and 0 bases from J, the gap between germline ends came to 8 bases. Germline assignment: CDR1 SGHAT and CDR2 FQNNGV. CDR3 coding DNA: TGTGCCAGCAGCTTAGGCGGGATGAGCACAGATACGCAGTATTTT. This codes for CASSLGGMSTDTQYF. Full variable domain (outside the CDR3, taken from reference TRBV11-2 and TRBJ2-3): EAGVAQSPRYKIIEKRQSVAFWCNPISGHATLYWYQQILGQGPKLLIQFQNNGVVDDSQLPKDRFSAERLKGVDSTLKIQPAKLEDSAVYLCASSLGGMSTDTQYFGPGTRLTVL.

At least ten counts were recorded for this clonotype. V and J are TRBV5-1 and TRBJ2-3; 10 nucleotides agree with TRBD2. Trimming cost V 4 bases and J 1 base; bases outside gene matches: 3. The CDR3 extends over 15 amino acids. Germline CDR1 reads SGHRS; CDR2 reads YFSETQ. The CDR3 loop reads CASSISGRGTDTQYF. CDR3 DNA: TGCGCCAGCAGCATAAGCGGGAGGGGCACAGATACGCAGTATTTT. Full variable domain (missing parts from reference TRBV5-1 and TRBJ2-3): KAGVTQTPRYLIKTRGQQVTLSCSPISGHRSVSWYQQTPGQGLQFLFEYFSETQRNKGNFPGRFSGRQFSNSRSEMNVSTLELGDSALYLCASSISGRGTDTQYFGPGTRLTVL.

The J gene is TRBJ2-3, the V gene TRBV30; the match to TRBD2 covers 9 bases. V trimming: 0 bases; J trimming: 0 bases; junction bases outside the gene matches: 4. CDR3 length equals 16 residues. Germline CDR1 reads GTSNPN; CDR2 reads SVGIG (reference sequence). In DNA form, the CDR3 reads TGTGCCTGGAGTGTGGGAGCGGGAGGCAGCACAGATACGCAGTATTTT. Its translation is CAWSVGAGGSTDTQYF.

Turning to this clonotype: With a much larger clone just one base away, this may be a read error. The rearrangement links TRBV5-4 to TRBJ2-1; no definite D call. Germline loops: CDR1 SGHNT, CDR2 YYREEE (reference sequence). The CDR3 sequence is 15 residues long. Trimming took 3 bases from V and 4 from J, leaving 14 bases between them. CDR3 sequence reads: CASSSRRAIYNEQFF. In DNA, the CDR3 is TGTGCCAGCAGCTCCCGACGGGCGATATACAATGAGCAGTTCTTC. Full variable domain (remainder filled in from reference TRBV5-4 and TRBJ2-1): ETGVTQSPTHLIKTRGQQVTLRCSSQSGHNTVSWYQQALGQGPQFIFQYYREEENGRGNFPPRFSGLQFPNYSSELNVNALELDDSALYLCASSSRRAIYNEQFFGPGTRLTVL.

This clonotype was seen a handful of times. This is likely a read error, given that the CDR3 carries no conserved phenylalanine or tryptophan at its end. V gene TRBV9 combines with J gene TRBJ1-6, with 7 bases lining up with TRBD1. CDR1 is SGDLS, CDR2 YYNGEE, per germline. The CDR3 loop spans 13 amino acids. The CDR3: CTSSVDRASPLHS. DNA of the CDR3: TGTACCAGCAGCGTAGACAGGGCCTCGCCCCTCCACTCT.

The rearrangement uses TRBV5-1 and TRBJ2-7, with TRBD2 matching 7 bases. The V gene's germline CDR1 is SGHRS and CDR2 YFSETQ. This CDR3 has 12 residues. J gave up 2 bases and V 10 bases, and 6 bases lay outside the gene matches. CDR3 protein: CARASGPYEQYF. CDR3 DNA sequence: TGCGCCCGGGCTAGCGGTCCCTACGAGCAGTACTTC. The entire variable domain, with the rest obtained from reference TRBV5-1 and TRBJ2-7, is as follows: KAGVTQTPRYLIKTRGQQVTLSCSPISGHRSVSWYQQTPGQGLQFLFEYFSETQRNKGNFPGRFSGRQFSNSRSEMNVSTLELGDSALYLCARASGPYEQYFGPGTRLTVT.

This clonotype was counted ten times or more. The chain uses TRBV2 and TRBJ2-3, with 12 bases aligning to TRBD2. After removal of 6 bases from V and 6 bases from J, the junction contained 7 bases not matched to a gene. Per the germline V gene, CDR1 is SNHLY and CDR2 is FYNNEI. The CDR3 extends over 15 amino acids. The CDR3 coding sequence is TGTGCCAGCAGGCAGGGACTAGCGGGTTCGGATACGCAGTATTTT. This encodes CASRQGLAGSDTQYF.

This clonotype was seen many times. The chain is built from TRBV20-1 and TRBJ2-3; no reliable D call. CDR1 is DFQATT and CDR2 is SNEGSKA in the germline V gene (reference sequence). V dropped 1 base and J dropped 6 bases, with 8 bases sitting between them. This CDR3 contains 12 residues. This CDR3 reads CSARGPWDTQYF. DNA of the CDR3: TGCAGTGCTAGAGGCCCGTGGGATACGCAGTATTTT.

This clonotype occurred a few times. The chain recombines TRBV20-1 with TRBJ1-1; 7 bases match TRBD1. J lost 7 bases, V lost 5 bases, and 13 bases had no gene match. The CDR3 runs to 14 residues. In germline, CDR1 is DFQATT, CDR2 SNEGSKA (reference sequence). CDR3 sequence reads: CSAWTGQSSNEAFF. In DNA form, the CDR3 reads TGCAGTGCTTGGACAGGCCAGAGCTCGAATGAAGCTTTCTTT.

This clonotype occurred many times. The V gene is TRBV7-9, the J gene TRBJ2-2; maybe TRBD2 (5 bases). Per the germline V gene, CDR1 is SEHNR and CDR2 is FQNEAQ (reference sequence). CDR3 size: 14 residues. Trimming stripped 6 bases from V and 4 bases from J, with 12 bases between. The chain's CDR3 is CASSLGGSTGELFF. For the CDR3, the DNA is TGTGCCAGCAGTCTAGGAGGTTCCACCGGGGAGCTGTTTTTT. Using reference TRBV7-9 and TRBJ2-2 for the parts outside the CDR3, the full variable domain is DTGVSQNPRHKITKRGQNVTFRCDPISEHNRLYWYRQTLGQGPEFLTYFQNEAQLEKSRLLSDRFSAERPKGSFSTLEIQRTEQGDSAMYLCASSLGGSTGELFFGEGSRLTVL.

This clonotype occurred many times. The chain couples TRBV18 to TRBJ2-7; 8 bases align to TRBD2. CDR1 and CDR2 (germline): KGHSH, LQKENI. Trimming cost V 6 bases and J 2 bases; bases outside gene matches: 6. The CDR3 has 14 residues. The CDR3 reads CASSSLADAYEQYF. The CDR3 coding sequence is TGTGCCAGCTCCTCACTAGCGGATGCCTACGAGCAGTACTTC. Full variable domain (rest looked up from reference TRBV18 and TRBJ2-7): NAGVMQNPRHLVRRRGQEARLRCSPMKGHSHVYWYRQLPEEGLKFMVYLQKENIIDESGMPKERFSAEFPKEGPSILRIQQVVRGDSAAYFCASSSLADAYEQYFGPGTRLTVT.

The rearrangement links TRBV9 to TRBJ1-2, with no clear D. Germline lookup yields CDR1 SGDLS and CDR2 YYNGEE. Trimming took off 4 bases at V and 11 bases at J, with 18 bases between the two ends. The length of the CDR3 is 13 residues. CDR3 bases: TGTGCCAGCAGCTCGGACGGTCGCCTTGGTTACACCTTC. Its protein product is CASSSDGRLGYTF.

This clonotype was counted ten times or more. The V gene is TRBV9, the J gene TRBJ2-5; TRBD2 matches 7 bases. The CDR3 sequence is 16 residues long. J lost 5 bases, V lost 4 bases, and 14 bases had no gene match. Looked up from germline, CDR1 is SGDLS and CDR2 is YYNGEE. As DNA, the CDR3 is TGTGCCAGCAGCCCTGGGGGAGGGGTGGTAATCGAGACCCAGTACTTC. Its protein is CASSPGGGVVIETQYF.

This clonotype was seen repeatedly, ten times or more. The CDR3 region is CASSVEERSRGGTIYF. DNA of the CDR3: TGTGCCAGCAGCGTAGAGGAGAGGTCCCGTGGAGGCACCATATATTTT. The V call is TRBV9, the J call TRBJ1-3; D not resolved. Germline CDR1 SGDLS, CDR2 YYNGEE. The germline V and J ends were trimmed by 0 bases and 9 bases, with 19 bases remaining between them. The length of the CDR3 is 16 residues.

This clonotype was counted ten times or more. The V and J genes are TRBV18 and TRBJ2-7; the D gene is possibly TRBD2 (5 bases). Germline CDR1 and CDR2: KGHSH and LQKENI. The CDR3 consists of 14 residues. V lost 4 bases and J 5 bases, leaving 15 bases between the germline ends. DNA of the CDR3: TGTGCCAGCTCACTTACCGGCTTCGGGAACGAGCAGTACTTC. Translating gives CASSLTGFGNEQYF.

The chain joins TRBV12-3 or TRBV12-4 to TRBJ2-7, with 8 nucleotides matching TRBD1. Trimming cost V 10 bases and J 7 bases; bases outside gene matches: 9. CDR3 size: 12 residues. The CDR3 here is CATSTGAREQYF. CDR3 sequence (DNA): TGTGCCACCTCGACAGGGGCACGGGAGCAGTACTTC.

This clonotype has a count of ten or more. The chain carries TRBV6-2 or TRBV6-3 and TRBJ2-7, with a tentative D call TRBD2 (6 bases). V was shortened by 4 bases and J by 7 bases, with 23 bases between the two germline ends. Germline CDR1 and CDR2: MNHEY and SVGEGT. This CDR3 is built from 16 residues. For the CDR3, the DNA is TGTGCCAGCAGTTTCGGCCGGGGGTCGAGGTCTGGTGAGCAGTACTTC. Protein sequence: CASSFGRGSRSGEQYF.

This clonotype showed up many times. J is TRBJ2-1 and V is TRBV7-6, with TRBD2 matching over 8 bases. The germline V gene has CDR1 SGHVS and CDR2 FNYEAQ. Trimming cost V 4 bases and J 9 bases; bases outside gene matches: 5. This CDR3 is built from 13 residues. For the CDR3, the DNA is TGTGCCAGCAGCTCGAAGCGGGAGTTTGAGCAGTTCTTC. Protein sequence: CASSSKREFEQFF. Complete variable domain (other parts from reference TRBV7-6 and TRBJ2-1): GAGVSQSPRYKVTKRGQDVALRCDPISGHVSLYWYRQALGQGPEFLTYFNYEAQQDKSGLPNDRFSAERPEGSISTLTIQRTEQRDSAMYRCASSSKREFEQFFGPGTRLTVL.

At least ten counts were recorded for this clonotype. The chain recombines TRBV6-1 with TRBJ2-5; possible D gene TRBD1, 7 bases. The length of the CDR3 is 15 residues. Germline CDR1 reads MNHNS; CDR2 reads SASEGT. V lost 0 bases and J 4 bases, leaving 12 bases between the germline ends. The CDR3 loop is CASSEAAGTVETQYF. The CDR3 coding sequence is TGTGCCAGCAGTGAAGCTGCGGGGACAGTAGAGACCCAGTACTTC.

As concerns this clonotype: This sequence may be a read error, since a much larger clone differs from it by one base. The J gene is TRBJ2-3, the V gene TRBV6-2 or TRBV6-3, with TRBD2 matching over 8 bases. The CDR3 is 16 residues long. In germline, CDR1 is MNHEY, CDR2 SVGEGT. The V gene end was trimmed by 5 bases and the J gene end by 1 base; junction bases not matched to a gene: 8. Here the CDR3 reads CASSHGTGGGTDTQYF. In DNA form, the CDR3 reads TGTGCCAGCAGTCATGGGACGGGAGGGGGCACAGATACGCAGTATTTT.

This clonotype was counted many times. The chain's CDR3 is CASSQVTETQYF. CDR3 DNA sequence: TGTGCCAGCAGCCAAGTAACGGAGACCCAGTACTTC. The chain couples TRBV14 to TRBJ2-5; D is undetermined. CDR1 and CDR2 from the germline V gene are SGHDN and FVKESK. Trimming removed 1 base at V and 5 bases at J, with 5 bases between. CDR3 length: 12 residues.

Ten or more counts support this clonotype. This may stem from a read error, because a much larger clone lies one nucleotide away. The chain employs TRBV5-4 and TRBJ2-5; D is perhaps TRBD1 or TRBD2 (5 bases each). Germline V CDR1 and CDR2: SGHNT, YYREEE (reference sequence). Between the trimmed V and J ends, which lost 4 bases and 1 base, there was a span of 11 bases. The CDR3 is 14 residues long. CDR3 residues: CASSPGTAQETQYF. The CDR3 DNA is TGTGCCAGCAGCCCCGGGACGGCCCAAGAGACCCAGTACTTC.